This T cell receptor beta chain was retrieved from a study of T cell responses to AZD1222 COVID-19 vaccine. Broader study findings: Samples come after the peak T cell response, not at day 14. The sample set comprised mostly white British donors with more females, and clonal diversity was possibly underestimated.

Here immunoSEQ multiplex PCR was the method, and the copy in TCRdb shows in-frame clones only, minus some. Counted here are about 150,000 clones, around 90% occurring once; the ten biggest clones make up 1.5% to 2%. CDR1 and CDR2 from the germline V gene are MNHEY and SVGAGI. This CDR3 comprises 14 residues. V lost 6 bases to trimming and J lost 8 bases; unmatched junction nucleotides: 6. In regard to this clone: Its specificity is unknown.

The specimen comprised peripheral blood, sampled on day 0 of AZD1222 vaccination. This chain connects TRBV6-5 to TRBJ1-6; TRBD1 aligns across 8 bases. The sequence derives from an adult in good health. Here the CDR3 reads CASRPGTGHSPLHF. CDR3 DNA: TGTGCCAGCAGGCCCGGGACAGGTCATTCACCCCTCCACTTT.